This T cell receptor beta chain originates from a study of shared clonotypes between healthy human individuals. Background on the study: Three CD4 naive, three CD4 memory, two CD8 naive and one CD8 memory plate were used per donor. Study-level points and caveats: The study's rarefaction showed incomplete sorted-subset sequencing despite large depth.

Template for every sorted-subset replicate PCR totaled about 0.2 ug DNA, about 30,000 T cell genomes. Some clones are missing from TCRdb's copy, which holds only in-frame ones; the method was immunoSEQ multiplex PCR. Here the sample spans about 110,000 clones, about 67% being singletons. As regards this clone: The antigen is undetermined.

Germline CDR1 reads MNHNY; CDR2 reads SVGAGI (reference sequence). The germline V and J ends were trimmed by 1 base and 7 bases, with 13 bases remaining between them. The CDR3 contains 14 residues. Sequenced input: memory CD8+ T cells sorted from blood. Specified subset: CD45RO+ cells pooled with CCR7-negative TemRA cells. This receptor was identified in a woman in her thirties in good health. This chain uses TRBV6-6 with TRBJ1-2; D ambiguous. The CDR3 loop is CASSYYRSLGGYTF. The CDR3 bases are TGTGCCAGCAGTTACTACAGATCCCTTGGTGGCTACACCTTC.